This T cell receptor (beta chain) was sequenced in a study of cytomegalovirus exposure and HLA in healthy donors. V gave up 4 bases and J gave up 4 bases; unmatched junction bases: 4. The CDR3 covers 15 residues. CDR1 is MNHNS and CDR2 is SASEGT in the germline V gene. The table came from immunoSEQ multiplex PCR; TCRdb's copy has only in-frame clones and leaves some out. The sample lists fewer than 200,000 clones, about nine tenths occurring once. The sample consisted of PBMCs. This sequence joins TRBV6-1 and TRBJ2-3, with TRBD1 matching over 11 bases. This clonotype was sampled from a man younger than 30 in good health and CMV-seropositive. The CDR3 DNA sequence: TGTGCCAGCAGTGGAACGGGACAGGGGGCAGATACGCAGTATTTT. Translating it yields CASSGTGQGADTQYF.